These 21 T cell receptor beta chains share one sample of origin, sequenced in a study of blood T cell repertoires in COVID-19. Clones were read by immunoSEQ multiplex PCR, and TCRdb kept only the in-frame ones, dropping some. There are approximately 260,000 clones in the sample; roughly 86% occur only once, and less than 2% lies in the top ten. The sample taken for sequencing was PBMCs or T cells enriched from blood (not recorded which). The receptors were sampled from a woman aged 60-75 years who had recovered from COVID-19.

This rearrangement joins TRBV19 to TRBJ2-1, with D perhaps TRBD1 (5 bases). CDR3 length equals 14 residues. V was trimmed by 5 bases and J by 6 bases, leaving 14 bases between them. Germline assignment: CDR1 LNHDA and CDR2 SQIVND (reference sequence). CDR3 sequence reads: CASSRTRIGNEQFF. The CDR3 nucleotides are TGTGCCAGTAGTCGGACAAGGATTGGCAATGAGCAGTTCTTC.

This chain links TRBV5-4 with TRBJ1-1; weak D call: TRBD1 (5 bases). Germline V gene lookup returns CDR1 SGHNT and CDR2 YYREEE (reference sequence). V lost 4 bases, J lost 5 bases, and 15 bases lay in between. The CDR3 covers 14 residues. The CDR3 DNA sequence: TGTGCCAGCAGCAAGGAGGGCGGGGGAACTGAAGCTTTCTTT. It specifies CASSKEGGGTEAFF.

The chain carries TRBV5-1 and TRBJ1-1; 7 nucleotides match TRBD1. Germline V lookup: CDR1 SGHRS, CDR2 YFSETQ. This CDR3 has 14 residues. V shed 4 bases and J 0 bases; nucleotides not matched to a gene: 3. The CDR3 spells CASSRDSMNTEAFF. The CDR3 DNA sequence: TGCGCCAGCAGCCGGGACAGCATGAACACTGAAGCTTTCTTT.

CDR3 region: CASGQGAGYEQYF. In nucleotides, the CDR3 is TGTGCCAGTGGACAGGGGGCTGGCTACGAGCAGTACTTC. The genes are TRBV2 and TRBJ2-7, with 11 positions matching TRBD1. Per the germline V gene, CDR1 is SNHLY and CDR2 is FYNNEI. The junction had 4 bases not matched to a gene; V was cut back by 9 bases and J by 3 bases. This CDR3 is built from 13 residues.

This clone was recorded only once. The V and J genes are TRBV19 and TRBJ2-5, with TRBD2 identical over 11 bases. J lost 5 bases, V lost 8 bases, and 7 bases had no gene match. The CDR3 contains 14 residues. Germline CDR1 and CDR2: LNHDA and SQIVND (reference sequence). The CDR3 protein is CASRTSGSGETQYF. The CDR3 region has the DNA TGTGCCAGTCGAACTAGCGGGAGCGGTGAGACCCAGTACTTC.

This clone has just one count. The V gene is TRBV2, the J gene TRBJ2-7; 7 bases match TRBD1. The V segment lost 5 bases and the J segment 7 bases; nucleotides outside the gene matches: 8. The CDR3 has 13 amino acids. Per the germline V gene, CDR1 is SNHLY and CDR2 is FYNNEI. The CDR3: CASSFIQGSEQYF. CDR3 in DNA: TGTGCCAGCAGTTTTATACAGGGGAGTGAGCAGTACTTC.

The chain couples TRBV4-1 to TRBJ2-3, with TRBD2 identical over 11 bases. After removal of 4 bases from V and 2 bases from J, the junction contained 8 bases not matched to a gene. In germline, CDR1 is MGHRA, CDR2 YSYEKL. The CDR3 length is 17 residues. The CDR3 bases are TGCGCCAGCAGCCGATCCCTAGCGGGGGGAGACACAGATACGCAGTATTTT. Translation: CASSRSLAGGDTDTQYF.

CDR3 loop: CASSPGGTGVWDTQYF. For the CDR3, the DNA is TGCGCCAGCAGCCCCGGAGGGACAGGGGTATGGGATACGCAGTATTTT. The J gene is TRBJ2-3, the V gene TRBV5-1, with TRBD1 matching over 10 bases. Trimming removed 4 bases from V and 6 bases from J; junction bases left unmatched: 11. Looked up from germline, CDR1 is SGHRS and CDR2 is YFSETQ. The CDR3 runs to 16 residues.

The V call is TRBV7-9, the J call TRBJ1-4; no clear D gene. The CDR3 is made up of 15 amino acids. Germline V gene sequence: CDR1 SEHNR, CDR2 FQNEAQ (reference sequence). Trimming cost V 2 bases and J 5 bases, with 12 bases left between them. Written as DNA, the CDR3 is TGTGCCAGCAGCTTATTTCAGGCCCAAAATGAAAAACTGTTTTTT. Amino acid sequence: CASSLFQAQNEKLFF.

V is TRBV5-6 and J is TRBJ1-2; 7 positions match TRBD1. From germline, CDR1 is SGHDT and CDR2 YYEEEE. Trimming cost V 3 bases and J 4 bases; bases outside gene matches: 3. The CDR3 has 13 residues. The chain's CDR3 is CASSSGQPYGYTF. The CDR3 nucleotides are TGTGCCAGCAGCTCGGGACAGCCCTATGGCTACACCTTC.

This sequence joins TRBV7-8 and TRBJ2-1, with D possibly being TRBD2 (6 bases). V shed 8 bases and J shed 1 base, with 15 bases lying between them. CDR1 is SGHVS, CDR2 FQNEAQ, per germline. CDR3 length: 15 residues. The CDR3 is CASGLSGSSYNEQFF. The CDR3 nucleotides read TGTGCCAGCGGCCTTAGCGGAAGTTCCTACAATGAGCAGTTCTTC. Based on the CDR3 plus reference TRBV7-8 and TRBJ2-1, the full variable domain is GAGVSQSPRYKVAKRGQDVALRCDPISGHVSLFWYQQALGQGPEFLTYFQNEAQLDKSGLPSDRFFAERPEGSVSTLKIQRTQQEDSAVYLCASGLSGSSYNEQFFGPGTRLTVL.

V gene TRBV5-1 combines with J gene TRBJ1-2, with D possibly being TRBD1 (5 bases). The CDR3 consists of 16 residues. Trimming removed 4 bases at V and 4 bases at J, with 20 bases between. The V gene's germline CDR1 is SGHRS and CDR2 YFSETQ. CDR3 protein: CASSPQIPTVLYGYTF. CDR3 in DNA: TGCGCCAGCAGCCCCCAAATACCGACAGTTCTCTATGGCTACACCTTC.

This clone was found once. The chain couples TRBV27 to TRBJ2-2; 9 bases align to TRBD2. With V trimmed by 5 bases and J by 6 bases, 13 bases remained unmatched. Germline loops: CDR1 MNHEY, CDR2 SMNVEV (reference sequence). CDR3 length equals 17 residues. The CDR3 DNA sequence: TGTGCCAGCAGTCCCCTGGCGGGAGGGTTTCAGTCCGGGGAGCTGTTTTTT. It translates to CASSPLAGGFQSGELFF.

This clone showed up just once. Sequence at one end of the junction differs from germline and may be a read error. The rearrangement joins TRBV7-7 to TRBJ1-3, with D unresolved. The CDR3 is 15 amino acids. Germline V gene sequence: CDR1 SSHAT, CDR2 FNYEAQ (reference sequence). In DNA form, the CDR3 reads TGTGCTAGCAGCTTAGATTGGCAGACTGGAAACACCATATATTTT. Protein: CASSLDWQTGNTIYF.

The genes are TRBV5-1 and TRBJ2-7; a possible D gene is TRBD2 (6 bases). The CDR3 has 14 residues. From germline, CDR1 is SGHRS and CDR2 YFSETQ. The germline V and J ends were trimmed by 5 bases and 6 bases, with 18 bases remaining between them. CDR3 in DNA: TGCGCCAGCAGTCAGAGGGAGGCCCTCGGCGAGCAGTACTTC. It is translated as CASSQREALGEQYF.

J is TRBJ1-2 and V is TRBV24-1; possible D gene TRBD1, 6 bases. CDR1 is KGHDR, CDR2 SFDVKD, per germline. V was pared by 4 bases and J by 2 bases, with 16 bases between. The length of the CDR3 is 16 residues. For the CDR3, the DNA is TGTGCCACCAGTGACTCGACCAGACAGGCGAACTATGGCTACACCTTC. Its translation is CATSDSTRQANYGYTF.

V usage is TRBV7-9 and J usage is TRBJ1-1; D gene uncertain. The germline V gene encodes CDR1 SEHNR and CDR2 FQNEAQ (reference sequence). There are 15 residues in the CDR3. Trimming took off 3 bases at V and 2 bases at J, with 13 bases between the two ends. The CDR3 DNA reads TGTGCCAGCAGCTTTCCCGGTATTGTCAACACTGAAGCTTTCTTT. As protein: CASSFPGIVNTEAFF.

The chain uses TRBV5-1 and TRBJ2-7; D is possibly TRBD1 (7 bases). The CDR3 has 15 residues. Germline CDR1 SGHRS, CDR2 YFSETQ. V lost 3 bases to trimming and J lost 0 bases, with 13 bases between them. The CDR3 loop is CASSSRQGGSYEQYF. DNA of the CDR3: TGCGCCAGCAGCTCTCGACAGGGAGGCTCCTACGAGCAGTACTTC.

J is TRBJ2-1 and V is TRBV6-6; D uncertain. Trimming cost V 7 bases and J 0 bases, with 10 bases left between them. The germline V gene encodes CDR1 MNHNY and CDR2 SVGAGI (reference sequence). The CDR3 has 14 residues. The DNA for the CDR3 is TGTGCCAGCATCATGAAGCCCTCCTACAATGAGCAGTTCTTC. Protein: CASIMKPSYNEQFF.

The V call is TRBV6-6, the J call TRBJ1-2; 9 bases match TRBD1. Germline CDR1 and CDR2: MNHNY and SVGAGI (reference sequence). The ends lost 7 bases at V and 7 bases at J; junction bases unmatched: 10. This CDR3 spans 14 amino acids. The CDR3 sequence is CASTRTGEGSGYTF. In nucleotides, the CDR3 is TGTGCCAGCACTCGGACAGGGGAGGGTAGTGGCTACACCTTC.

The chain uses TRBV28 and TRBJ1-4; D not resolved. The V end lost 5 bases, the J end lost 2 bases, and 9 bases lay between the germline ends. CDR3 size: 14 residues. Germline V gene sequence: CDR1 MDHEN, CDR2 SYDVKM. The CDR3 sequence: CASSPQMTNEKLFF. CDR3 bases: TGTGCCAGCAGTCCCCAAATGACTAATGAAAAACTGTTTTTT.